The present entry profiles one TCR beta chain with its context. The sample is drawn from a study of cytotoxic CD8 clonotypes in ibrutinib-treated CLL. The V gene's germline CDR1 is KGHSH and CDR2 LQKENI. CDR3 size: 14 residues. V lost 2 bases to trimming and J lost 3 bases, with 7 bases between them. TCRdb keeps only in-frame clones here, not all; method: immunoSEQ multiplex PCR. Found here are approximately 97,000 clones, roughly 80% of them singletons; the top ten hold around 23%. TCR beta libraries used about 1.8 micrograms of DNA from cryopreserved PBMCs. The TCR originated in a human donor with chronic lymphocytic leukemia. The source material was PBMCs, sampled after 24 months of ibrutinib treatment. The chain is built from TRBV18 and TRBJ1-4; D not certain. The CDR3 bases are TGTGCCAGCTCACCAGGACTTGCTAATGAAAAACTGTTTTTT. It codes for CASSPGLANEKLFF. The full variable domain, with the rest looked up from reference TRBV18 and TRBJ1-4, is NAGVMQNPRHLVRRRGQEARLRCSPMKGHSHVYWYRQLPEEGLKFMVYLQKENIIDESGMPKERFSAEFPKEGPSILRIQQVVRGDSAAYFCASSPGLANEKLFFGSGTQLSVL.